This section outlines one T cell receptor beta chain sequence together with its context. Donors, healthy HIV-negative adults, lacked recent acute infections or vaccinations. The authors loaded roughly 200 ng DNA, some 32,000 T cell genomes, into sorted-subset replicate PCRs. The table came from immunoSEQ multiplex PCR; TCRdb's copy has only in-frame clones and leaves some out. Found here are a few hundred thousand clones, around 87% of them singletons; the top ten hold roughly 16%. V lost 2 bases and J lost 2; bases outside the gene matches: 10. CDR1 LGHNA and CDR2 YSLEER come from the germline V gene. The CDR3 is 18 amino acids. The data are from a study of shared clonotypes between healthy human individuals.

The chain carries TRBV4-3 and TRBJ2-1; 9 bases match TRBD1. This TCR derives from a man aged 18 to 35 in good health. The sequencing sample was made of memory CD8+ T cells sorted from blood. As to subset: CD45RO+ cells pooled with CCR7-negative TemRA cells. CDR3: CASSQSRDRATAYNEQFF. As DNA, the CDR3 is TGCGCCAGCAGCCAAAGTCGGGACAGGGCGACCGCCTACAATGAGCAGTTCTTC.